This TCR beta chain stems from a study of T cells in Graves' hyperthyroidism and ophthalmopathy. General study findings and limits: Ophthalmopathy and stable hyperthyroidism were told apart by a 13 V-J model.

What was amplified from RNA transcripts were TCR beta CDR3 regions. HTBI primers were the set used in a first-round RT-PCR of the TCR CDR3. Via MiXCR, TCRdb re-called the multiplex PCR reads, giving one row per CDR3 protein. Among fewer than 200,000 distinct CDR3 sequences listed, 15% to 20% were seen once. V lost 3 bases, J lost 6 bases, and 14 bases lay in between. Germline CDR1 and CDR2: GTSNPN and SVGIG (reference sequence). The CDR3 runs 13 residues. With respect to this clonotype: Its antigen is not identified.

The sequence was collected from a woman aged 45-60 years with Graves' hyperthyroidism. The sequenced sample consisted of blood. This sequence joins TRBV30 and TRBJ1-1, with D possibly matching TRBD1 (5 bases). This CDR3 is CAWSEGTWAEAFF. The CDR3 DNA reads TGTGCCTGGAGCGAAGGGACTTGGGCTGAAGCTTTCTTT.